Shown below are 30 T cell receptor beta chains from a single sample sequenced in a study of T cell repertoires in ileal Crohn's disease. TCRdb's table, derived via immunoSEQ multiplex PCR, lists solely in-frame clones and lacks some. The profile shows some 3,300 clones, approximately 67% of them singletons. The sequenced sample was ileal tissue. The origin of the receptors is an adult with Crohn's disease.

J is TRBJ2-5 and V is TRBV7-6; TRBD1 agrees at 8 bases. The CDR3 covers 16 residues. Germline-derived CDR1 and CDR2 are SGHVS and FNYEAQ. Germline trimming cut 0 bases from V and 5 bases from J; bases unmatched to any gene: 8. For the CDR3, the DNA is TGTGCCAGCAGCTTAGCGGGGCAGGGGGCTGGGGAGACCCAGTACTTC. Amino acid sequence: CASSLAGQGAGETQYF.

The sample holds one count of this clone. This chain connects TRBV29-1 to TRBJ1-1, with TRBD1 identical over 7 bases. The germline V gene encodes CDR1 SQVTM and CDR2 ANQGSEA. The CDR3 has 14 amino acids. V lost 3 bases, J lost 2 bases, and 6 bases stayed unmatched. DNA for the CDR3: TGCAGCGTTGAGAAGGGGGCAGGAAACACTGAAGCTTTCTTT. This gives the protein CSVEKGAGNTEAFF.

The chain employs TRBV29-1 and TRBJ1-1, with D maybe TRBD1 (5 bases). The CDR3 loop spans 11 amino acids. Trimming removed 2 bases at V and 7 bases at J, with 8 bases between. Germline values: CDR1 SQVTM, CDR2 ANQGSEA. CDR3 coding DNA: TGCAGCGTTGAATTGGGGGGTGAAGCTTTCTTT. Protein product: CSVELGGEAFF.

The table lists this clone with a few counts. The chain couples TRBV27 to TRBJ1-2, with 8 bases identical to TRBD1. CDR1 MNHEY and CDR2 SMNVEV come from the germline V gene (reference sequence). With V trimmed by 6 bases and J by 4 bases, 7 bases remained unmatched. CDR3 length: 14 residues. DNA for the CDR3: TGTGCCAGCAGGACAGGGGCTGGTGGCTATGGCTACACCTTC. Translation gives CASRTGAGGYGYTF.

The chain uses TRBV7-9 and TRBJ2-1; 13 bases are a match to TRBD2. CDR1 and CDR2 from the germline V gene are SEHNR and FQNEAQ (reference sequence). J was trimmed by 10 bases and V by 5 bases; bases with no gene match: 11. This CDR3 region has 16 residues. For the CDR3, the DNA is TGTGCCAGCAGCGCCCCCGAACTAGCGGGAGGGGGGGAGCAGTTCTTC. It specifies CASSAPELAGGGEQFF.

This clone was counted a single time. The genes are TRBV7-9 and TRBJ1-1, with D perhaps matching TRBD1 (6 bases). The CDR3 contains 15 residues. Germline CDR1 SEHNR, CDR2 FQNEAQ (reference sequence). The V and J ends lost 5 bases and 0 bases respectively, with 13 bases between them. The CDR3 is CASSPSQGMNTEAFF. The CDR3 DNA is TGTGCCAGCAGCCCTTCTCAGGGGATGAACACTGAAGCTTTCTTT.

The CDR3 is CAWDGTDYGYTF. For the CDR3, the DNA is TGTGCCTGGGACGGGACAGACTATGGCTACACCTTC. The gene calls are TRBV30 and TRBJ1-2; 7 nucleotides align to TRBD1. This CDR3 is 12 amino acids long. The J segment lost 3 bases and the V segment lost 5 bases, leaving 3 bases of the junction unmatched. CDR1 GTSNPN and CDR2 SVGIG come from the germline V gene (reference sequence).

The rearrangement uses TRBV29-1 and TRBJ2-3; tentatively, D is TRBD2 (6 bases). Trimming removed 7 bases from V and 3 bases from J, with 23 bases in between. This CDR3 has 16 amino acids. Per the germline V gene, CDR1 is SQVTM and CDR2 is ANQGSEA. This CDR3 is CSARGGVADLTDTQYF. The CDR3 coding sequence is TGCAGCGCGAGGGGCGGGGTAGCCGATTTAACAGATACGCAGTATTTT.

The rearrangement joins TRBV27 to TRBJ1-1, with D possibly TRBD1 on 5 matching bases. This CDR3 is 13 amino acids long. V lost 3 bases and J lost 7, with 12 bases in between. CDR1 and CDR2 from the germline V gene are MNHEY and SMNVEV (reference sequence). This chain's CDR3 is CASSFVSGHEAFF. The CDR3 DNA reads as TGTGCCAGCAGTTTTGTTTCAGGACATGAAGCTTTCTTT.

The chain has TRBV18 and TRBJ2-3; 11 bases map to TRBD2. CDR1 KGHSH and CDR2 LQKENI come from the germline V gene. The CDR3 length is 15 residues. The V and J ends lost 5 bases and 4 bases, in that order; junction bases with no gene match: 5. This CDR3 is CASSETSGTSDTQYF. The CDR3 DNA follows: TGTGCCAGCTCAGAGACTAGCGGGACTTCAGATACGCAGTATTTT.

The rearrangement links TRBV5-6 to TRBJ2-5; the D gene is possibly TRBD2 (6 bases). This CDR3 contains 13 residues. In germline, CDR1 is SGHDT, CDR2 YYEEEE. V was cut by 1 base and J by 7 bases, with 11 bases left in between. Here the CDR3 reads CASSLRRRGTQYF. DNA for the CDR3: TGTGCCAGCAGCTTGAGGCGGAGGGGGACCCAGTACTTC.

The chain employs TRBV6-1 and TRBJ2-3, with D possibly matching TRBD2 (6 bases). The CDR3 covers 13 residues. Per the germline V gene, CDR1 is MNHNS and CDR2 is SASEGT. V lost 9 bases and J lost 5, with 15 bases in between. Here the CDR3 DNA reads TGTGCCAGTTCGTTGCGGGATGGAGATACGCAGTATTTT. As protein: CASSLRDGDTQYF.

This chain uses TRBV7-7 with TRBJ2-3; 8 bases align to TRBD2. CDR1 and CDR2 from the germline V gene are SSHAT and FNYEAQ (reference sequence). The CDR3 contains 15 residues. V dropped 5 bases and J dropped 1; count of bases not matched to a gene: 5. CDR3 in DNA: TGTGCCAGCAGCCCCGAGACTAGCGGCACAGATACGCAGTATTTT. Residues: CASSPETSGTDTQYF. Combining the CDR3 with reference TRBV7-7 and TRBJ2-3 gives the whole variable domain GAGVSQSPRYKVTKRGQDVTLRCDPISSHATLYWYQQALGQGPEFLTYFNYEAQPDKSGLPSDRFSAERPEGSISTLTIQRTEQRDSAMYRCASSPETSGTDTQYFGPGTRLTVL.

V gene TRBV2 combines with J gene TRBJ1-2; 7 nucleotides agree with TRBD1. The V gene's germline CDR1 is SNHLY and CDR2 FYNNEI. This CDR3 comprises 13 residues. Trimming at V came to 8 bases and at J to 6 bases, leaving 9 bases not matched to a gene. CDR3 amino acids: CASRAAGTDGYTF. The CDR3 nucleotides are TGTGCCAGCCGGGCCGCAGGGACAGATGGCTACACCTTC.

The chain joins TRBV7-8 to TRBJ2-7; possibly TRBD1 for D (6 bases). Germline assignment: CDR1 SGHVS and CDR2 FQNEAQ. The CDR3 totals 16 residues. The germline V and J ends were trimmed by 2 bases and 3 bases, with 17 bases remaining between them. The CDR3 DNA sequence: TGTGCCAGCAGCTTATGGTCCAGGGGTGGGCTCTACGAGCAGTACTTC. It specifies CASSLWSRGGLYEQYF.

The chain carries TRBV4-3 and TRBJ1-1; D is perhaps TRBD1 (6 bases). Germline V gene data show CDR1 as LGHNA and CDR2 as YSLEER. The V gene lost 1 base and the J gene lost 4 bases, with 10 bases spanning the gap. CDR3 length: 14 residues. The CDR3 reads CASSQGEGGTEAFF. CDR3 DNA sequence: TGCGCCAGCAGCCAAGGGGAAGGGGGCACTGAAGCTTTCTTT.

This clone was counted between two and nine times. The chain recombines TRBV9 with TRBJ2-5; perhaps TRBD2 as D (6 bases). V lost 0 bases and J 5 bases, leaving 11 bases between the germline ends. The CDR3 length is 14 residues. Germline-derived CDR1 and CDR2 are SGDLS and YYNGEE. The CDR3 DNA is TGTGCCAGCAGCGTAGACGGGGGTTGGGAGACCCAGTACTTC. This sequence encodes CASSVDGGWETQYF.

The J gene is TRBJ2-1, the V gene TRBV4-3; D is unresolved. The CDR3 is made up of 16 amino acids. Trimming removed 5 bases from V and 0 bases from J, with 14 bases in between. From germline, CDR1 is LGHNA and CDR2 YSLEER. Here the CDR3 reads CASSNLHGISYNEQFF. As DNA, the CDR3 is TGCGCCAGCAGCAACCTCCATGGCATCTCCTACAATGAGCAGTTCTTC.

The chain employs TRBV6-1 and TRBJ2-7, with D unclear. The CDR3 totals 11 residues. The V gene lost 7 bases and the J gene lost 4 bases, with 8 bases spanning the gap. Germline CDR1 MNHNS, CDR2 SASEGT. CDR3 in DNA: TGTGCCAGCAATGCGCGGTACGAGCAGTACGTC. It encodes CASNARYEQYV.

The gene calls are TRBV19 and TRBJ2-2, with 7 bases matching TRBD1. The V and J ends lost 3 bases and 1 base, in that order; junction bases with no gene match: 2. The CDR3 is 15 amino acids. Germline V gene sequence: CDR1 LNHDA, CDR2 SQIVND (reference sequence). CDR3 sequence: CASSMYRGNTGELFF. CDR3 nucleotides: TGTGCCAGTAGTATGTACAGGGGGAACACCGGGGAGCTGTTTTTT.

This rearrangement joins TRBV6-6 to TRBJ1-4, with 9 bases fitting TRBD1. J lost 3 bases, V lost 4 bases, and 6 bases had no gene match. The CDR3 extends over 16 amino acids. Germline V gene data show CDR1 as MNHNY and CDR2 as SVGAGI (reference sequence). The CDR3 loop is CASSFPTGGSNEKLFF. The CDR3 DNA sequence: TGTGCCAGCAGTTTTCCGACAGGGGGGTCTAATGAAAAACTGTTTTTT.

V and J are TRBV18 and TRBJ1-1, with 8 nucleotides matching TRBD1. Germline assignment: CDR1 KGHSH and CDR2 LQKENI. V was pared by 3 bases and J by 5 bases, with 8 bases of the junction left unmatched. This CDR3 spans 15 amino acids. The CDR3 region has the DNA TGTGCCAGCTCACCCACCCCAGGGGGCGGTACTGAAGCTTTCTTT. Its protein is CASSPTPGGGTEAFF.

This clone has only a few counts. Other DNA sequences in the same sample also yield this CDR3. The rearrangement uses TRBV2 and TRBJ1-1; tentative D call: TRBD1 (5 bases). Germline loops: CDR1 SNHLY, CDR2 FYNNEI. Trimming pared 5 bases from V and 0 bases from J, leaving 13 bases between. This CDR3 is built from 15 residues. The chain's CDR3 is CASSRDSPMNTEAFF. The CDR3 nucleotides are TGTGCCAGCAGTCGCGACAGCCCGATGAACACTGAAGCTTTCTTT.

V and J are TRBV11-2 and TRBJ1-2, with D tentatively TRBD1 (5 bases). Trimming cost V 1 base and J 11 bases, with 14 bases left between them. Germline V gene lookup returns CDR1 SGHAT and CDR2 FQNNGV. CDR3 length: 13 residues. This chain's CDR3 is CASSLGQGLGYTF. The CDR3 DNA reads as TGTGCCAGCAGCTTAGGGCAGGGACTAGGATACACCTTC.

Only one count was recorded for this clone. The chain uses TRBV6-1 and TRBJ2-2; 8 bases agree with TRBD2. Germline CDR1 is MNHNS and CDR2 is SASEGT. J lost 4 bases, V lost 4 bases, and 11 bases had no gene match. The CDR3 is made up of 17 amino acids. The CDR3 protein is CASSASRVAGTTGELFF. The CDR3 region has the DNA TGTGCCAGCAGTGCCTCCAGGGTAGCGGGGACCACCGGGGAGCTGTTTTTT.

V is TRBV27 and J is TRBJ2-7; 9 nucleotides agree with TRBD1. The trim removed 5 bases at V and 3 bases at J, leaving 17 bases unmatched. The CDR3 is 18 residues long. Looked up from germline, CDR1 is MNHEY and CDR2 is SMNVEV (reference sequence). The CDR3 loop reads CASSNLGASGTGIYEQYV. DNA for the CDR3: TGTGCCAGCAGTAACCTAGGGGCGTCCGGGACAGGGATCTACGAGCAGTACGTC.

This rearrangement joins TRBV2 to TRBJ1-3; D is undetermined. The CDR3 runs to 13 residues. Germline CDR1 reads SNHLY; CDR2 reads FYNNEI. Trimming took 1 base from V and 4 from J, leaving 5 bases between them. CDR3 in amino acids: CASSEGRGNTIYF. The CDR3 DNA is TGTGCCAGCAGTGAAGGGAGAGGAAACACCATATATTTT.

The rearrangement joins TRBV7-9 to TRBJ2-1, with TRBD2 as a possible D gene (6 bases). CDR1 is SEHNR and CDR2 is FQNEAQ in the germline V gene (reference sequence). V dropped 1 base and J dropped 9 bases, with 10 bases sitting between them. The CDR3 spans 13 residues. This chain's CDR3 is CASSLDGGTEQFF. CDR3 DNA: TGTGCCAGCAGCTTAGACGGGGGAACTGAGCAGTTCTTC. The full variable domain, rest sourced from reference TRBV7-9 and TRBJ2-1, is DTGVSQNPRHKITKRGQNVTFRCDPISEHNRLYWYRQTLGQGPEFLTYFQNEAQLEKSRLLSDRFSAERPKGSFSTLEIQRTEQGDSAMYLCASSLDGGTEQFFGPGTRLTVL.

The CDR3 nucleotides are TGTGCCAGCAGCCAAGACAGGGCGGGAGGGGGAGATACGCAGTATTTT. Translating gives CASSQDRAGGGDTQYF. The rearrangement links TRBV4-2 to TRBJ2-3, with 9 nucleotides matching TRBD2. This CDR3 comprises 16 residues. The J segment lost 5 bases and the V segment lost 0 bases, leaving 6 bases of the junction unmatched. From germline, CDR1 is LGHNA and CDR2 YNFKEQ.

The rearrangement links TRBV5-4 to TRBJ2-7; 7 bases match TRBD1. Germline assignment: CDR1 SGHNT and CDR2 YYREEE (reference sequence). There are 14 residues in the CDR3. V was clipped by 0 bases and J by 3 bases; unmatched bases: 3. This CDR3 is CASSLGQGGYEQYF. The CDR3 DNA is TGTGCCAGCAGCTTGGGACAGGGTGGCTACGAGCAGTACTTC.